These 20 T cell receptor beta chains came from one sample sequenced in a study of HIV-infected patients and healthy controls. Whole blood was used without fractionation, so all unsorted peripheral T cells were included. Approximately 510 ng RNA was reverse transcribed with alpha and beta constant-region primers. Alpha and beta chain libraries were made separately by chain-specific third strand synthesis with multiplexing indices. TCRdb independently ran MiXCR on the 5' RACE reads; one entry per CDR3 protein. The sample lists about 11,000 distinct CDR3 sequences; over 4% were seen once. The specimen sequenced was blood. The receptors were gathered from an adult in good health.

This clonotype is deemed medium-sized. CDR3 sequence (DNA): TGTGCCAGCTCACAGGGAGTCGGCAATCAGCCCCAGCATTTT. Residues: CASSQGVGNQPQHF. The J gene is TRBJ1-5, the V gene TRBV11-1; the D gene is possibly TRBD1 (6 bases). Trimming removed 8 bases from V and 2 bases from J, with 13 bases in between. The CDR3 is made up of 14 amino acids. Germline V gene lookup returns CDR1 SGHAT and CDR2 FQDESV (reference sequence).

This clonotype was found a few times. This chain connects TRBV20-1 to TRBJ1-6, with 7 bases aligning to TRBD1. Germline assignment: CDR1 DFQATT and CDR2 SNEGSKA (reference sequence). Trimming took 4 bases from V and 7 from J; bases not matched to a gene: 10. The CDR3 sequence is 15 residues long. CDR3 sequence: CSATTLGQRNSPLHF. DNA for the CDR3: TGCAGTGCTACCACTCTGGGACAGCGGAATTCACCCCTCCACTTT.

This clonotype is judged medium-sized (0.01 to 0.1%). The rearrangement links TRBV6-4 to TRBJ2-1; possible D gene TRBD2, 5 bases. The CDR3 totals 15 residues. Looked up from germline, CDR1 is MRHNA and CDR2 is SNTAGT. The V and J ends lost 0 bases and 7 bases respectively, with 13 bases between them. The CDR3 region has the DNA TGTGCCAGCAGTGACTCCTCGATCCGCGGGAATGAGCAGTTCTTC. Protein sequence: CASSDSSIRGNEQFF.

In this sample, this clonotype is medium-sized (0.01 to 0.1%). This chain links TRBV7-8 with TRBJ2-1, with D possibly being TRBD1 or TRBD2 (6 bases each). CDR3 length: 16 amino acids. Germline CDR1 and CDR2: SGHVS and FQNEAQ. With 5 bases removed from V and 0 bases from J, the gap between germline ends came to 14 bases. DNA for the CDR3: TGTGCCAGCAGCATCAAAACGGGGGCCTCCTACAATGAGCAGTTCTTC. Translated, it gives CASSIKTGASYNEQFF.

The sample holds many counts of this clonotype. This sequence joins TRBV7-6 and TRBJ2-1, with D perhaps TRBD1 (5 bases). Trimming took off 3 bases at V and 7 bases at J, with 13 bases between the two ends. Germline CDR1 and CDR2: SGHVS and FNYEAQ. This CDR3 contains 14 residues. In DNA form, the CDR3 reads TGTGCCAGCAGCTTGGTTCCAGGGAAGAATGAGCAGTTCTTC. Protein product: CASSLVPGKNEQFF.

Many counts were recorded for this clonotype. The J gene is TRBJ1-4, the V gene TRBV16; TRBD1 matches 9 bases. Germline CDR1 is KGHSY and CDR2 is FQNENV. The CDR3 length is 14 residues. V gave up 6 bases and J gave up 3 bases; unmatched junction bases: 2. CDR3 sequence (DNA): TGTGCCAGCAGTAACAGGGGGCCTAATGAAAAACTGTTTTTT. It specifies CASSNRGPNEKLFF.

This clonotype occurred many times. The chain links TRBV20-1 to TRBJ2-6; 9 bases agree with TRBD1. CDR1 and CDR2 from the germline V gene are DFQATT and SNEGSKA (reference sequence). The CDR3 is 15 residues long. J lost 2 bases, V lost 5 bases, and 4 bases had no gene match. The DNA for the CDR3 is TGCAGTGCTGGAACAGGGGGCGCTGGGGCCAACGTCCTGACTTTC. Its protein product is CSAGTGGAGANVLTF.

This clonotype was detected ten times or more. V is TRBV27 and J is TRBJ2-3; a possible D gene is TRBD2 (5 bases). Deletions cut 5 bases from V and 4 bases from J, with 19 bases between. The CDR3 totals 16 residues. Per germline, CDR1 MNHEY and CDR2 SMNVEV (reference sequence). The CDR3 is CASSLLLGPSPDTQYF. For the CDR3, the DNA is TGTGCCAGCAGTCTTCTACTAGGCCCCTCCCCAGATACGCAGTATTTT.

By proportion, this clonotype is medium-sized. The chain links TRBV3-1 to TRBJ2-3; no definite D call. CDR3 length equals 13 residues. CDR1 LGHDT and CDR2 YNNKEL come from the germline V gene (reference sequence). The germline V and J ends were trimmed by 0 bases and 4 bases, with 5 bases remaining between them. CDR3 DNA sequence: TGTGCCAGCAGCCAAGATAGGGCAGATACGCAGTATTTT. The encoded protein is CASSQDRADTQYF.

The chain uses TRBV7-9 and TRBJ2-5; 7 bases are shared with TRBD2. The trim removed 5 bases at V and 5 bases at J, leaving 8 bases unmatched. The CDR3 has 14 amino acids. CDR1 is SEHNR, CDR2 FQNEAQ, per germline (reference sequence). Here the CDR3 reads CASSPHWEGETQYF. The CDR3, as DNA: TGTGCCAGCAGCCCCCACTGGGAGGGTGAGACCCAGTACTTC.

This clonotype was recorded many times. The V call is TRBV5-1, the J call TRBJ2-1; TRBD1 aligns across 8 bases. From germline, CDR1 is SGHRS and CDR2 YFSETQ. With V trimmed by 3 bases and J by 3 bases, 8 bases remained unmatched. This CDR3 has 16 amino acids. The CDR3 region has the DNA TGCGCCAGCAGCTCGTCCGGGACAGGTTACTACAATGAGCAGTTCTTC. Amino acid sequence: CASSSSGTGYYNEQFF.

This clonotype is medium-sized within its sample. This chain connects TRBV12-3 or TRBV12-4 to TRBJ2-7; D might be TRBD2 (6 bases). V was shortened by 7 bases and J by 3 bases, with 10 bases between the two germline ends. CDR3 length: 12 amino acids. CDR3: CASTWGGYEQYF. CDR3 nucleotides: TGTGCCAGCACCTGGGGAGGCTACGAGCAGTACTTC.

This clonotype occurred many times. The chain employs TRBV25-1 and TRBJ1-6; unclear D gene. The CDR3 covers 16 residues. CDR1 MGHDK and CDR2 SYGVNS come from the germline V gene. V was clipped by 3 bases and J by 4 bases, with 13 bases between them. The CDR3 loop reads CASSDPRTVYNSPLHF. CDR3 DNA: TGTGCCAGCAGTGATCCCAGGACGGTATATAATTCACCCCTCCACTTT.

By share, this clonotype ranks as medium-sized (0.01 to 0.1%). The CDR3 loop is CASSPGDGPPVNTEAFF. In DNA form, the CDR3 reads TGTGCCAGCAGTCCGGGGGACGGTCCTCCAGTGAACACTGAAGCTTTCTTT. This sequence joins TRBV12-3 or TRBV12-4 and TRBJ1-1; weak D call: TRBD1 (5 bases). This CDR3 spans 17 amino acids. Trimming took off 5 bases at V and 0 bases at J, with 19 bases between the two ends.

In this sample, this clonotype turned up many times. The V call is TRBV19, the J call TRBJ1-5; a possible D gene is TRBD1 (5 bases). CDR3 length: 17 amino acids. Trimming removed 3 bases at V and 1 base at J, with 16 bases between. Germline V gene lookup returns CDR1 LNHDA and CDR2 SQIVND (reference sequence). The CDR3 sequence is CASSIGVEGRSNQPQHF. The CDR3 nucleotides are TGTGCCAGTAGTATTGGGGTGGAGGGACGAAGCAATCAGCCCCAGCATTTT. Variable domain in full (rest from reference TRBV19 and TRBJ1-5): DGGITQSPKYLFRKEGQNVTLSCEQNLNHDAMYWYRQDPGQGLRLIYYSQIVNDFQKGDIAEGYSVSREKKESFPLTVTSAQKNPTAFYLCASSIGVEGRSNQPQHFGDGTRLSIL.

This clonotype has ten or more counts. V gene TRBV18 combines with J gene TRBJ1-6; possibly TRBD1 for D (5 bases). Germline V gene data show CDR1 as KGHSH and CDR2 as LQKENI. CDR3 length equals 15 residues. The ends were cut back, 2 bases at V and 6 bases at J, with 11 bases in the middle. CDR3 in amino acids: CASSPSDRANSPLHF. The CDR3 DNA follows: TGTGCCAGCTCACCATCAGACAGAGCTAATTCACCCCTCCACTTT.

The chain combines TRBV27 with TRBJ2-2; tentatively, D is TRBD2 (5 bases). CDR3 length equals 12 residues. CDR1 and CDR2 (germline): MNHEY, SMNVEV (reference sequence). V lost 3 bases to trimming and J lost 8 bases, with 7 bases between them. CDR3 nucleotide sequence: TGTGCCAGCAGTTTGAGGGATGGGGAGCTGTTTTTT. This codes for CASSLRDGELFF.

This clonotype rates as medium-sized. V gene TRBV30 combines with J gene TRBJ1-2; tentative D call: TRBD1 (6 bases). The V gene's germline CDR1 is GTSNPN and CDR2 SVGIG (reference sequence). This CDR3 comprises 10 residues. V lost 3 bases to trimming and J lost 10 bases, with 9 bases between them. The CDR3 coding sequence is TGTGCCTGGAGCAGGGGTGACTACACCTTC. It translates to CAWSRGDYTF.

This clonotype was detected ten times or more. The chain uses TRBV20-1 and TRBJ2-1, with a weak D call TRBD2 (5 bases). V lost 7 bases and J lost 2, with 12 bases in between. Germline CDR1 reads DFQATT; CDR2 reads SNEGSKA (reference sequence). This CDR3 is built from 13 residues. The CDR3 DNA reads TGCAGTGTGTGGGAGTACCCCTACAATGAGCAGTTCTTC. It is translated as CSVWEYPYNEQFF.

This clonotype qualifies as medium-sized (0.01 to 0.1%). The chain links TRBV20-1 to TRBJ2-1; D may be TRBD1 or TRBD2 (5 bases each). Germline V gives CDR1 DFQATT, CDR2 SNEGSKA (reference sequence). CDR3 length: 13 residues. Trimming shortened V by 5 bases and J by 0 bases, and 8 bases separated the two germline ends. The CDR3 protein is CSAEGHSYNEQFF. For the CDR3, the DNA is TGCAGTGCTGAGGGGCACTCCTACAATGAGCAGTTCTTC.